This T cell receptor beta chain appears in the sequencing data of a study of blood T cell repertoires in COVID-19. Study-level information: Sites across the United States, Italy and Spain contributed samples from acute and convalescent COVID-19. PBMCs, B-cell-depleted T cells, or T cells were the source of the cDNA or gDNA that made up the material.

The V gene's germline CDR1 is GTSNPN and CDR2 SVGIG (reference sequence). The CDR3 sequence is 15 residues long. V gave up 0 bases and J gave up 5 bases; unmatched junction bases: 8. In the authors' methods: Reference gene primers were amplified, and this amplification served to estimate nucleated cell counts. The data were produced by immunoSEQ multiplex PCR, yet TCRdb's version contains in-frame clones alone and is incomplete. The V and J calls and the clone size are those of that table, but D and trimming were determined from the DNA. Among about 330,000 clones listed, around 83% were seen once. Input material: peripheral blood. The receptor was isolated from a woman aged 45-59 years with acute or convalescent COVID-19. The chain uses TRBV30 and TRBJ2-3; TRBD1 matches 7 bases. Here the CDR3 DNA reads TGTGCCTGGAGTGTAAGGACAGGCCCCGGAGATACGCAGTATTTT. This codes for CAWSVRTGPGDTQYF.